This T cell receptor (beta chain) emerged from a study of T cell responses to AZD1222 COVID-19 vaccine. Study-level information: Doses given second, at about 4 or about 12 weeks, were pooled.

To note about this clone: Its antigen is currently unknown.

Findings and limits, study-wide: Two AZD1222 administrations were followed by greater Spike-specific TCR breadth and depth.

The CDR3 consists of 16 residues. The V and J ends lost 2 bases and 1 base, in that order; junction bases with no gene match: 2. Germline lookup yields CDR1 SEHNR and CDR2 FQNEAQ (reference sequence). The table came from immunoSEQ multiplex PCR; TCRdb's copy has only in-frame clones and leaves some out. The profile shows over 85,000 clones, nearly 90% of them singletons. The sample here was peripheral blood, taken on day 0 of AZD1222 vaccination. The sequence came from an adult in good health. The V call is TRBV7-9, the J call TRBJ2-4, with 10 positions matching TRBD2. Here the CDR3 DNA reads TGTGCCAGCAGCTTACTAGCGGGGGAGGCCAAAAACATTCAGTACTTC. Its translation is CASSLLAGEAKNIQYF.